The clone carrying this TCR beta chain was counted at least ten times. Germline CDR1 and CDR2: DFQATT and SNEGSKA (reference sequence). V was pared by 4 bases and J by 4 bases, with 13 bases between. The CDR3 is made up of 13 amino acids. The record originates from a study of T cells in Graves' hyperthyroidism and ophthalmopathy. RNA transcripts yielded amplified TCR beta CDR3 regions. First-round RT-PCR of the TCR CDR3 relied on the HTBI primer set. TCRdb redid the calling of the multiplex PCR reads with MiXCR, one entry per CDR3 protein. The table shows 600,000 to 800,000 distinct CDR3 sequences, with over 35% occurring only once. Patients aged 18 to 65 had newly diagnosed hyperthyroidism that had lasted under 2 months. Those patients with uncontrolled infection, other autoimmune disease, pregnancy or lactation were excluded.

Sequenced material: blood. The chain has TRBV20-1 and TRBJ1-2; D is undetermined. The receptor was derived from a woman in her 40s with Graves' hyperthyroidism. The CDR3 reads CSAISGGGYGYTF. For the CDR3, the DNA is TGCAGTGCTATATCCGGTGGCGGCTATGGCTACACCTTC.